This TCR beta chain comes out of a study of blood T cell repertoires in COVID-19. The CDR3 runs to 15 residues. Germline loops: CDR1 LGHNA, CDR2 YSLEER. Trimming removed 1 base at V and 3 bases at J, with 12 bases between. Produced via immunoSEQ multiplex PCR; TCRdb's table is partial and in-frame only. The table records 40,000 to 50,000 clones, around 86% of them present only once. The sample was peripheral blood. The TCR was taken from a human donor in a cohort sampled during active COVID-19. This chain links TRBV4-3 with TRBJ2-5; TRBD2 is a possible D gene (5 bases). The CDR3 is CASSQGASGEETQYF. CDR3 sequence (DNA): TGCGCCAGCAGCCAAGGTGCCAGCGGTGAAGAGACCCAGTACTTC.